The 23 T cell receptor beta chains below all came from one sample that was sequenced in a study of T cells after yellow fever vaccination. TCRdb analysed the 5' RACE reads with MiXCR anew, one entry per CDR3 protein. The sample has about 160,000 distinct CDR3 sequences, almost 7% seen once; the top ten hold more than 2.5%. Material: CD4+ T cells sorted from PBMCs, obtained less than 6 days after the first yellow fever vaccination. The receptor set was obtained from a man between 18 and 29 years old who received the YFV17D yellow fever vaccine.

The chain carries TRBV13 and TRBJ1-4, with no clear D. Looked up from germline, CDR1 is PRHDT and CDR2 is FYEKMQ (reference sequence). V lost 1 base to trimming and J lost 11 bases, with 11 bases between them. There are 13 residues in the CDR3. The CDR3: CASSLEDEGKLFF. Here the CDR3 DNA reads TGTGCCAGCAGCTTAGAGGACGAAGGGAAACTGTTTTTT.

This clonotype was counted at least ten times. The chain links TRBV5-6 to TRBJ2-1; 9 positions agree with TRBD2. The CDR3 runs to 18 residues. The junction had 7 bases not matched to a gene; V was cut back by 0 bases and J by 0 bases. Germline assignment: CDR1 SGHDT and CDR2 YYEEEE. CDR3: CASSLGYSGGSSYNEQFF. The CDR3, as DNA: TGTGCCAGCAGCTTGGGGTATAGCGGGGGCAGCTCCTACAATGAGCAGTTCTTC.

In this sample, this clonotype turned up many times. V and J are TRBV29-1 and TRBJ1-3; possibly TRBD1 for D (5 bases). This CDR3 contains 13 residues. The V gene lost 4 bases and the J gene lost 0 bases, with 7 bases spanning the gap. Per the germline V gene, CDR1 is SQVTM and CDR2 is ANQGSEA. The CDR3 spells CSVAGGSGNTIYF. In DNA, the CDR3 is TGCAGCGTTGCCGGGGGCTCTGGAAACACCATATATTTT. Combining the CDR3 with reference TRBV29-1 and TRBJ1-3 gives the whole variable domain SAVISQKPSRDICQRGTSLTIQCQVDSQVTMMFWYRQQPGQSLTLIATANQGSEATYESGFVIDKFPISRPNLTFSTLTVSNMSPEDSSIYLCSVAGGSGNTIYFGEGSWLTVV.

This clonotype appeared many times. The V call is TRBV6-5, the J call TRBJ2-6, with D possibly TRBD1 on 6 matching bases. This CDR3 region has 17 residues. Germline V gene data show CDR1 as MNHEY and CDR2 as SVGAGI. The V end lost 8 bases, the J end lost 2 bases, and 19 bases lay between the germline ends. CDR3 sequence (DNA): TGTGCCAGCCGAACAGGGCCCCTGGGGACTGGGGCCAACGTCCTGACTTTC. This codes for CASRTGPLGTGANVLTF.

The chain employs TRBV12-3 or TRBV12-4 and TRBJ1-6, with 7 nucleotides matching TRBD1. V shed 7 bases and J 10 bases; nucleotides not matched to a gene: 7. CDR3 length: 13 residues. The CDR3 loop is CASTRQGYSPLHF. CDR3 coding DNA: TGTGCCAGCACCCGACAGGGATACTCACCCCTCCACTTT.

The chain couples TRBV5-1 to TRBJ2-5; a possible D gene is TRBD2 (6 bases). V lost 7 bases to trimming and J lost 5 bases, with 15 bases between them. The CDR3 runs to 13 residues. Germline loops: CDR1 SGHRS, CDR2 YFSETQ. The CDR3 sequence: CASARGSSETQYF. DNA of the CDR3: TGCGCCAGCGCCCGGGGGAGCTCCGAGACCCAGTACTTC.

There are a few counts of this clonotype. The genes are TRBV5-1 and TRBJ1-4, with D possibly matching TRBD1 (5 bases). V was pared by 2 bases and J by 8 bases, with 13 bases between. The CDR3 has 14 amino acids. CDR1 SGHRS and CDR2 YFSETQ come from the germline V gene. The DNA for the CDR3 is TGCGCCAGCAGCTTCCCTGACAGATCCGAAAAACTGTTTTTT. Protein product: CASSFPDRSEKLFF.

At least ten counts were recorded for this clonotype. The DNA of the CDR3 is TGTGCCACCAGCAGAGATTCAGGGCGTGAGACCCAGTACTTC. Amino acids: CATSRDSGRETQYF. The rearrangement links TRBV15 to TRBJ2-5, with TRBD1 as a possible D gene (5 bases). The germline gives CDR1 LNHNV, CDR2 YYDKDF (reference sequence). CDR3 length: 14 residues. V was shortened by 0 bases and J by 5 bases, with 10 bases between the two germline ends. The full variable domain, completed using reference TRBV15 and TRBJ2-5, is DAMVIQNPRYQVTQFGKPVTLSCSQTLNHNVMYWYQQKSSQAPKLLFHYYDKDFNNEADTPDNFQSRRPNTSFCFLDIRSPGLGDTAMYLCATSRDSGRETQYFGPGTRLLVL.

There are many counts of this clonotype. V usage is TRBV7-9 and J usage is TRBJ2-1, with 7 nucleotides matching TRBD2. The CDR3 consists of 16 residues. With 0 bases clipped from V and 10 bases from J, the junction kept 12 bases outside the gene matches. Per the germline V gene, CDR1 is SEHNR and CDR2 is FQNEAQ (reference sequence). The chain's CDR3 is CASSLALAGDHLEQFF. The CDR3, as DNA: TGTGCCAGCAGCTTAGCCCTGGCGGGGGACCACTTAGAGCAGTTCTTC. The full variable domain, its missing parts supplied by reference TRBV7-9 and TRBJ2-1, is DTGVSQNPRHKITKRGQNVTFRCDPISEHNRLYWYRQTLGQGPEFLTYFQNEAQLEKSRLLSDRFSAERPKGSFSTLEIQRTEQGDSAMYLCASSLALAGDHLEQFFGPGTRLTVL.

This clonotype has ten or more counts. The V gene is TRBV3-1, the J gene TRBJ2-5; no reliable D call. The CDR3 length is 14 residues. Trimming stripped 0 bases from V and 2 bases from J, with 7 bases between. Germline V gene lookup returns CDR1 LGHDT and CDR2 YNNKEL (reference sequence). CDR3 DNA: TGTGCCAGCAGCCAAGAGAACAGACAAGAGACCCAGTACTTC. Its translation is CASSQENRQETQYF.

This chain connects TRBV18 to TRBJ2-5; D not certain. The CDR3 is 13 amino acids. Germline assignment: CDR1 KGHSH and CDR2 LQKENI. The ends were cut back, 0 bases at V and 4 bases at J, with 6 bases in the middle. The CDR3 nucleotides read TGTGCCAGCTCACCACCGAGTCGAGAGACCCAGTACTTC. It yields the protein CASSPPSRETQYF.

In this sample, this clonotype turned up many times. The J gene is TRBJ2-5, the V gene TRBV5-1; the D call may be TRBD1 or TRBD2 (5 bases each). Looked up from germline, CDR1 is SGHRS and CDR2 is YFSETQ. V shed 7 bases and J shed 3 bases, with 13 bases lying between them. This CDR3 comprises 13 residues. In nucleotides, the CDR3 is TGCGCCAGCTCCAGTTTGGGGGAAGAGACCCAGTACTTC. It translates to CASSSLGEETQYF.

This clonotype was seen at least ten times. The V call is TRBV7-2, the J call TRBJ2-3; the match to TRBD2 covers 8 bases. Germline V gene sequence: CDR1 SGHTA, CDR2 FQGNSA. The CDR3 sequence is 14 residues long. Trimming removed 2 bases from V and 5 bases from J; junction bases left unmatched: 3. CDR3 residues: CASSLNGRGDTQYF. CDR3 in DNA: TGTGCCAGCAGCTTAAACGGGAGGGGAGATACGCAGTATTTT.

At least ten counts were recorded for this clonotype. This chain joins TRBV27 and TRBJ2-1, with no clear D. Trimming removed 6 bases at V and 0 bases at J, with 12 bases between. Germline CDR1 reads MNHEY; CDR2 reads SMNVEV (reference sequence). The CDR3 has 15 amino acids. The CDR3: CASRGTVHSYNEQFF. The CDR3 region has the DNA TGTGCCAGCAGAGGTACAGTACACTCCTACAATGAGCAGTTCTTC.

This clonotype has ten or more counts. The V and J genes are TRBV5-1 and TRBJ1-1, with 7 bases that match TRBD1. The V and J ends lost 2 bases and 1 base, in that order; junction bases with no gene match: 8. The length of the CDR3 is 16 residues. Germline assignment: CDR1 SGHRS and CDR2 YFSETQ. In DNA form, the CDR3 reads TGCGCCAGCAGCTTCCTTCCCGGGACAGCGAACACTGAAGCTTTCTTT. Translating it yields CASSFLPGTANTEAFF.

The chain carries TRBV20-1 and TRBJ1-1; D is unclear. The length of the CDR3 is 10 residues. CDR1 and CDR2 (germline): DFQATT, SNEGSKA (reference sequence). Deletions cut 1 base from V and 5 bases from J, with 2 bases between. This chain's CDR3 is CSARGTEAFF. The CDR3 nucleotides are TGCAGTGCTAGAGGTACTGAAGCTTTCTTT.

V gene TRBV5-1 combines with J gene TRBJ2-2, with a tentative D call TRBD2 (5 bases). V dropped 7 bases and J dropped 0 bases, with 10 bases sitting between them. CDR3 size: 14 residues. Germline V gene data show CDR1 as SGHRS and CDR2 as YFSETQ. CDR3 sequence: CASRGVANTGELFF. For the CDR3, the DNA is TGCGCCAGCCGGGGAGTAGCGAACACCGGGGAGCTGTTTTTT.

This chain uses TRBV5-1 with TRBJ1-1; 8 bases line up with TRBD1. Looked up from germline, CDR1 is SGHRS and CDR2 is YFSETQ. The CDR3 covers 14 residues. V dropped 6 bases and J dropped 1; count of bases not matched to a gene: 5. The CDR3 DNA is TGCGCCAGCACGGGAGGGACAGGGAACACTGAAGCTTTCTTT. Protein: CASTGGTGNTEAFF.

This clonotype was seen many times. The chain recombines TRBV24-1 with TRBJ2-1, with a possible D match to TRBD2 (6 bases). This CDR3 is 12 amino acids long. Trimming took off 5 bases at V and 8 bases at J, with 9 bases between the two ends. Germline-derived CDR1 and CDR2 are KGHDR and SFDVKD. The CDR3 coding sequence is TGTGCCACCAGTGGAACGGGGGATGAGCAGTTCTTC. This translates into CATSGTGDEQFF.

This clonotype has at least ten counts. This CDR3 is CATSRGLGQGLYEQYF. In DNA form, the CDR3 reads TGTGCCACCAGCAGAGGGTTGGGACAGGGGCTCTACGAGCAGTACTTC. The chain uses TRBV15 and TRBJ2-7; 10 nucleotides line up with TRBD1. The length of the CDR3 is 16 residues. The germline V gene encodes CDR1 LNHNV and CDR2 YYDKDF (reference sequence). V was clipped by 1 base and J by 3 bases; unmatched bases: 6.

There are many counts of this clonotype. The V call is TRBV4-2, the J call TRBJ2-5; the match to TRBD2 covers 14 bases. V gave up 4 bases and J gave up 4 bases; unmatched junction bases: 11. CDR1 is LGHNA and CDR2 is YNFKEQ in the germline V gene. This CDR3 has 18 amino acids. The CDR3 DNA reads as TGTGCCAGCAGCCCAGGACTAGCGGGGGGAGAGCGGGGAGAGACCCAGTACTTC. As protein: CASSPGLAGGERGETQYF.

This clonotype is medium-sized by share. The chain recombines TRBV7-2 with TRBJ2-7; 9 positions agree with TRBD2. This CDR3 contains 15 residues. After removal of 3 bases from V and 3 bases from J, the junction contained 6 bases not matched to a gene. CDR1 and CDR2 from the germline V gene are SGHTA and FQGNSA. The CDR3 sequence: CASSFSGGPFYEQYV. DNA for the CDR3: TGTGCCAGCAGCTTTAGCGGGGGACCGTTCTACGAGCAGTACGTC.

This clonotype has a count of ten or more. The V call is TRBV5-6, the J call TRBJ2-2; no clear D. CDR3 length: 15 residues. Germline lookup yields CDR1 SGHDT and CDR2 YYEEEE. V dropped 0 bases and J dropped 5 bases, with 11 bases sitting between them. CDR3 in DNA: TGTGCCAGCAGCTTGGCGATGGCCAAAACCGGGGAGCTGTTTTTT. Encoded protein: CASSLAMAKTGELFF.